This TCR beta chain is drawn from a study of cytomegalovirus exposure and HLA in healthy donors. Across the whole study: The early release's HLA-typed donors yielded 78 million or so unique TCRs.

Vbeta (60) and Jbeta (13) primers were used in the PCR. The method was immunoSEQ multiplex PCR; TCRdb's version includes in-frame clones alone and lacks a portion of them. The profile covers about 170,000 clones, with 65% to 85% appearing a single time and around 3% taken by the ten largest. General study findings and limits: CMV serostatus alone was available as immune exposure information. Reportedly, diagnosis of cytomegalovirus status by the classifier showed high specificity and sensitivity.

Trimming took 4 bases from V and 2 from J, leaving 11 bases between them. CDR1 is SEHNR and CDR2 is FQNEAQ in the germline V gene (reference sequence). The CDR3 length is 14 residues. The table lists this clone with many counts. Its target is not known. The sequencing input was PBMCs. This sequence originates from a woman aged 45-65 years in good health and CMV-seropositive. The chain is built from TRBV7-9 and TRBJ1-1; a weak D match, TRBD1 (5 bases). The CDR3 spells CASSSLWGNTEAFF. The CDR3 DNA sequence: TGTGCCAGCAGCTCCCTTTGGGGCAACACTGAAGCTTTCTTT.